A selection of T cell receptor beta chains follows, all from one sample in a study of cytomegalovirus exposure and HLA in healthy donors. This table comes from immunoSEQ multiplex PCR, and its TCRdb copy is limited to in-frame clones, with some not included. In the table there are about 82,000 clones, around 76% of which are singletons. Sequencing was performed on PBMCs. The receptor source for this set is a woman between 45 and 65 years old in good health and CMV-seropositive. Each CDR3 is given with its conserved first and last residue. A D gene is named only where the DNA matches it firmly. Only part of the rows carry a size: once, few, many, or a class if the clone is expanded.

V gene: TRBV11-2
D gene: .
clone size: .
J gene: TRBJ2-1
CDR3 DNA: TGTGCCAGCAGCCTCGTCCTGAGGGATGAGCAGTTCTTC
CDR3 protein: CASSLVLRDEQFF

V gene: TRBV28
D gene: .
clone size: .
J gene: TRBJ1-1
CDR3 DNA: TGTGCCAGCAGTCTCCTGGATTATCTTGGGAGGACTGAAGCTTTCTTT
CDR3 protein: CASSLLDYLGRTEAFF

V gene: TRBV5-4
D gene: .
clone size: .
J gene: TRBJ2-1
CDR3 DNA: TGTGCCAGCAGCACACAAAGACTACTGGACGCCAATGAGCAGTTCTTC
CDR3 protein: CASSTQRLLDANEQFF

V gene: TRBV25-1
D gene: TRBD1
clone size: .
J gene: TRBJ2-7
CDR3 DNA: TGTGCCAGCAGTCCTCCCGGGACAGCCTCCTACGAGCAGTACTTC
CDR3 protein: CASSPPGTASYEQYF

V gene: TRBV5-1
D gene: TRBD2
clone size: .
J gene: TRBJ2-1
CDR3 DNA: TGCGCCAGCAGCCAGGATGGACTAGTTCGGGGGAATGAGCAGTTCTTC
CDR3 protein: CASSQDGLVRGNEQFF

V gene: TRBV18
D gene: .
clone size: .
J gene: TRBJ2-3
CDR3 DNA: TGTGCCAGCTCACGAGCGAGTAGCAGCGATACGCAGTATTTT
CDR3 protein: CASSRASSSDTQYF

V gene: TRBV7-9
D gene: TRBD1
clone size: .
J gene: TRBJ2-6
CDR3 DNA: TGTGCCAGCAGCACCACAGGGGCGGGGGCCAACGTCCTGACTTTC
CDR3 protein: CASSTTGAGANVLTF

V gene: TRBV30
D gene: TRBD1
clone size: .
J gene: TRBJ2-1
CDR3 DNA: TGTGCCTGGAGGCGACAGGGGGCGCGCGCCGGGGGGGAGCAGTTCTTC
CDR3 protein: CAWRRQGARAGGEQFF

V gene: TRBV2
D gene: .
clone size: few
J gene: TRBJ1-1
CDR3 DNA: TGTGCCAGCGTCAGGGCGGGGATGGCTTTCTTT
CDR3 protein: CASVRAGMAFF

V gene: TRBV18
D gene: .
clone size: .
J gene: TRBJ2-7
CDR3 DNA: TGTGCCAGCTCACCCGATTCAGGGCCTGAGTACTTC
CDR3 protein: CASSPDSGPEYF

V gene: TRBV7-3
D gene: TRBD2
clone size: .
J gene: TRBJ2-5
CDR3 DNA: TGTGCCAGCAGCCGACTAGCGTTTGGGGAGACCCAGTACTTC
CDR3 protein: CASSRLAFGETQYF

V gene: TRBV6-4
D gene: TRBD2
clone size: .
J gene: TRBJ2-1
CDR3 DNA: TGTGCCAGCATCCCGACTAGCGGAGATCACAATGAGCAGTTCTTC
CDR3 protein: CASIPTSGDHNEQFF

V gene: TRBV6-5
D gene: TRBD2
clone size: once
J gene: TRBJ2-1
CDR3 DNA: TGTGCCAGCAGTTACGGAGCGGGGGGGGCCGGTGAGCAGTTCTTC
CDR3 protein: CASSYGAGGAGEQFF

V gene: TRBV30
D gene: .
clone size: medium-sized
J gene: TRBJ1-4
CDR3 DNA: TGTGCCTGGAGTGGGAGGGGAGAACTTGAAAAACTGTTTTTT
CDR3 protein: CAWSGRGELEKLFF

V gene: TRBV10-1
D gene: TRBD2
clone size: .
J gene: TRBJ2-2
CDR3 DNA: TGCGCCAGCAGTGATCGGACTAGCGGGAGAGCCGGGGAGCTGTTTTTT
CDR3 protein: CASSDRTSGRAGELFF

V gene: TRBV9
D gene: .
clone size: .
J gene: TRBJ1-1
CDR3 DNA: TGTGCCAGCAGCGTAGGGGCAGGGGTTAACACTGAAGCTTTCTTT
CDR3 protein: CASSVGAGVNTEAFF

V gene: TRBV7-9
D gene: .
clone size: once
J gene: TRBJ1-5
CDR3 DNA: TGTGCCAGCAGCTACCAACAGGGACAGCCCCAGCATTTT
CDR3 protein: CASSYQQGQPQHF

V gene: TRBV29-1
D gene: .
clone size: .
J gene: TRBJ2-7
CDR3 DNA: TGCAGCGTAGACGACAGGTGGGGCTACGAGCAGTACTTC
CDR3 protein: CSVDDRWGYEQYF

V gene: TRBV2
D gene: .
clone size: .
J gene: TRBJ2-2
CDR3 DNA: TGTGCCAGCAGCGGAGGGGTAGCGGTGAACACCGGGGAGCTGTTTTTT
CDR3 protein: CASSGGVAVNTGELFF

V gene: TRBV4-2
D gene: TRBD1
clone size: few
J gene: TRBJ1-2
CDR3 DNA: TGTGCCAGCAGCCAAGGTTGGGACAGGGAGGATGGCTACACCTTC
CDR3 protein: CASSQGWDREDGYTF

V gene: TRBV7-3
D gene: TRBD1
clone size: .
J gene: TRBJ2-4
CDR3 DNA: TGTGCCAGCAGCTTAATTAGGGGGCACATTCAGTACTTC
CDR3 protein: CASSLIRGHIQYF

V gene: TRBV7-6
D gene: .
clone size: .
J gene: TRBJ1-4
CDR3 DNA: TGTGCCAGCAGCTTAGCGCGGGGGGCGCAGGAAAAACTGTTTTTT
CDR3 protein: CASSLARGAQEKLFF

V gene: TRBV6-1
D gene: TRBD2
clone size: many
J gene: TRBJ2-7
CDR3 DNA: TGTGCCAGCAGGGAGTTTCTAGCGGGATTCTACGAGCAGTACTTC
CDR3 protein: CASREFLAGFYEQYF

V gene: TRBV19
D gene: .
clone size: .
J gene: TRBJ1-2
CDR3 DNA: TGTGCCAGTATCCGGGACAATTCCTTTGGCTACACCTTC
CDR3 protein: CASIRDNSFGYTF